A single sample gave rise to the 27 T cell receptor beta chains below, sequenced in a study of OX40 agonist ivuxolimab in advanced cancers. Sequencing was performed with immunoSEQ multiplex PCR; in TCRdb, only in-frame clones are kept and a portion is missing. The data contain tens of thousands of clones, 89% of them seen just once; the ten biggest clones take up about 20%. Sample: CD4+ or CD8+ T cells sorted from blood, taken in a trial of the OX40 agonist ivuxolimab. Source of these receptors: an adult with an advanced solid tumor such as melanoma, head and neck, liver or kidney cancer.

The chain links TRBV19 to TRBJ2-2; TRBD1 or TRBD2 may be the D gene (5 bases each). This CDR3 is 18 amino acids long. The V gene's germline CDR1 is LNHDA and CDR2 SQIVND (reference sequence). V dropped 5 bases and J dropped 3 bases, with 22 bases sitting between them. The CDR3 bases are TGTGCCAGTAGTCCGGGACCGACTATCATAGGGGACACCGGGGAGCTGTTTTTT. The encoded protein is CASSPGPTIIGDTGELFF.

This chain uses TRBV27 with TRBJ2-1; no clear D gene. The CDR3 totals 12 residues. Trimming cost V 7 bases and J 9 bases, with 13 bases left between them. Germline values: CDR1 MNHEY, CDR2 SMNVEV (reference sequence). The CDR3 is CASNYPGLEQFF. The CDR3 region has the DNA TGTGCCAGCAACTACCCCGGGCTTGAGCAGTTCTTC.

This sequence joins TRBV11-2 and TRBJ2-3; TRBD1 matches 8 bases. After removal of 3 bases from V and 4 bases from J, the junction contained 9 bases not matched to a gene. The CDR3 extends over 16 amino acids. The germline CDR1 and CDR2 sequences are SGHAT and FQNNGV. This CDR3 is CASSFGISGGADTQYF. DNA for the CDR3: TGTGCCAGCAGCTTCGGAATCTCAGGGGGCGCAGATACGCAGTATTTT.

This clone was recorded only once. The rearrangement links TRBV7-9 to TRBJ1-3, with D tentatively TRBD1 (6 bases). This CDR3 is 15 amino acids long. Per the germline V gene, CDR1 is SEHNR and CDR2 is FQNEAQ (reference sequence). Trimming removed 5 bases at V and 1 base at J, with 12 bases between. CDR3 loop: CASSAGVGSGNTIYF. For the CDR3, the DNA is TGTGCCAGCAGCGCAGGGGTCGGGTCTGGAAACACCATATATTTT. Combining the CDR3 with reference TRBV7-9 and TRBJ1-3 gives the whole variable domain DTGVSQNPRHKITKRGQNVTFRCDPISEHNRLYWYRQTLGQGPEFLTYFQNEAQLEKSRLLSDRFSAERPKGSFSTLEIQRTEQGDSAMYLCASSAGVGSGNTIYFGEGSWLTVV.

V and J are TRBV4-2 and TRBJ2-2; TRBD1 matches 9 bases. V was pared by 3 bases and J by 1 base, with 9 bases of the junction left unmatched. This CDR3 has 18 amino acids. Per the germline V gene, CDR1 is LGHNA and CDR2 is YNFKEQ. The CDR3 here is CASSQDWGTGMNTGELFF. Written as DNA, the CDR3 is TGTGCCAGCAGCCAGGATTGGGGGACAGGGATGAACACCGGGGAGCTGTTTTTT.

J is TRBJ2-5 and V is TRBV27, with D possibly being TRBD2 (6 bases). Between the trimmed V and J ends, which lost 5 bases and 1 base, there was a span of 11 bases. The CDR3 extends over 14 amino acids. CDR1 and CDR2 (germline): MNHEY, SMNVEV (reference sequence). The CDR3 DNA sequence: TGTGCCAGCAGTGCGTCCGGGAGCCAAGAGACCCAGTACTTC. Translated: CASSASGSQETQYF.

This chain links TRBV19 with TRBJ2-1; 10 bases fit TRBD2. The trim removed 4 bases at V and 9 bases at J, leaving 9 bases unmatched. The length of the CDR3 is 15 residues. Germline V gene lookup returns CDR1 LNHDA and CDR2 SQIVND (reference sequence). The CDR3 DNA follows: TGTGCCAGTAGTACGTCGACTAGCGGGTGGGGTGAGCAGTTCTTC. Its translation is CASSTSTSGWGEQFF.

The chain joins TRBV9 to TRBJ1-1, with D unresolved. Trimming shortened V by 4 bases and J by 1 base, and 5 bases separated the two germline ends. Germline V lookup: CDR1 SGDLS, CDR2 YYNGEE. The CDR3 length is 12 residues. The CDR3 sequence: CASSPQNTEAFF. The CDR3 nucleotides are TGTGCCAGCAGCCCACAGAACACTGAAGCTTTCTTT.

As for this clone: This sample includes further DNA sequences coding for the same CDR3. The chain uses TRBV7-3 and TRBJ2-2; 11 nucleotides align to TRBD2. The CDR3 is 15 residues long. The germline CDR1 and CDR2 sequences are SGHTA and FQGTGA. V lost 5 bases and J lost 4; bases outside the gene matches: 3. The CDR3 is CASSPGTSGTGELFF. Here the CDR3 DNA reads TGTGCCAGCAGCCCGGGGACTAGCGGCACCGGGGAGCTGTTTTTT.

The chain links TRBV4-3 to TRBJ2-7; TRBD2 is a possible D gene (7 bases). The CDR3 contains 17 residues. Per the germline V gene, CDR1 is LGHNA and CDR2 is YSLEER. V lost 1 base to trimming and J lost 2 bases, with 18 bases between them. CDR3: CASSQVGAGTTPYEQYF. Here the CDR3 DNA reads TGCGCCAGCAGCCAAGTGGGGGCCGGGACTACTCCCTACGAGCAGTACTTC.

The chain joins TRBV6-1 to TRBJ2-5; maybe TRBD1 (6 bases). Germline V CDR1 and CDR2: MNHNS, SASEGT. The V gene lost 4 bases and the J gene lost 3 bases, with 21 bases spanning the gap. This CDR3 contains 17 residues. The CDR3 DNA reads TGTGCCAGCAGTGCAGAACCGGGACACAACGAAGAAGAGACCCAGTACTTC. Amino acids: CASSAEPGHNEEETQYF.

The V and J genes are TRBV10-2 and TRBJ2-7; D not resolved. Germline-derived CDR1 and CDR2 are WSHSY and SAAADI. V was cut by 5 bases and J by 0 bases, with 14 bases left in between. The CDR3 totals 15 residues. The CDR3 region is CASSYTVDVSYEQYF. The CDR3 DNA sequence: TGCGCCAGCAGTTACACAGTGGACGTCTCCTACGAGCAGTACTTC.

The CDR3 is CASSSPGLAGDSITGELFF. In DNA form, the CDR3 reads TGTGCCAGCAGTTCACCGGGACTAGCGGGAGATTCGATCACCGGGGAGCTGTTTTTT. The genes are TRBV28 and TRBJ2-2; 14 nucleotides line up with TRBD2. This CDR3 is built from 19 residues. V lost 4 bases, J lost 4 bases, and 11 bases stayed unmatched. Germline V lookup: CDR1 MDHEN, CDR2 SYDVKM.

The chain is built from TRBV9 and TRBJ2-1, with unresolved D. This CDR3 is built from 13 residues. V dropped 0 bases and J dropped 9 bases, with 10 bases sitting between them. Germline-derived CDR1 and CDR2 are SGDLS and YYNGEE. CDR3 in amino acids: CASSVDEYSEQFF. The CDR3 nucleotides read TGTGCCAGCAGCGTAGATGAGTATTCTGAGCAGTTCTTC.

The chain recombines TRBV5-8 with TRBJ2-7, with no clear D. Germline CDR1 and CDR2: SGHTS and YDEGEE. This CDR3 comprises 13 residues. Trimming removed 7 bases from V and 0 bases from J, with 11 bases in between. The CDR3 here is CASPDGSSYEQYF. The DNA of the CDR3 is TGTGCCAGCCCCGATGGTAGCTCCTACGAGCAGTACTTC.

Concerning this clone: The same CDR3 arises from other DNA sequences in this sample as well. The chain combines TRBV11-2 with TRBJ2-5; D not certain. The germline CDR1 and CDR2 sequences are SGHAT and FQNNGV. The CDR3 is made up of 13 amino acids. V lost 1 base to trimming and J lost 1 base, with 4 bases between them. CDR3 in amino acids: CASSLGGQETQYF. The CDR3 DNA reads TGTGCCAGCAGCTTAGGCGGCCAAGAGACCCAGTACTTC.

The rearrangement joins TRBV7-9 to TRBJ1-5; 8 nucleotides line up with TRBD1. This CDR3 spans 14 amino acids. The J segment lost 7 bases and the V segment lost 5 bases, leaving 7 bases of the junction unmatched. Germline assignment: CDR1 SEHNR and CDR2 FQNEAQ (reference sequence). CDR3 DNA sequence: TGTGCCAGCAGCCTAAACAGGGGGAACCAGCCCCAGCATTTT. It yields the protein CASSLNRGNQPQHF.

The gene calls are TRBV6-5 and TRBJ2-2; D is uncertain. The germline V gene has CDR1 MNHEY and CDR2 SVGAGI. Trimming pared 3 bases from V and 6 bases from J, leaving 11 bases between. This CDR3 has 14 amino acids. The CDR3 is CASSYNSDAGELFF. The DNA for the CDR3 is TGTGCCAGCAGTTATAATTCGGACGCCGGGGAGCTGTTTTTT.

The J gene is TRBJ1-4, the V gene TRBV4-2; D unresolved. In germline, CDR1 is LGHNA, CDR2 YNFKEQ. Trimming removed 8 bases at V and 5 bases at J, with 12 bases between. This CDR3 region has 13 residues. The CDR3 DNA reads TGTGCCAGCTCAGACGGAATAAATGAAAAACTGTTTTTT. Amino acid sequence: CASSDGINEKLFF.

This clone appeared a few times. V usage is TRBV7-9 and J usage is TRBJ2-1; no reliable D call. This CDR3 is built from 12 residues. V lost 3 bases and J 4 bases, leaving 4 bases between the germline ends. Per the germline V gene, CDR1 is SEHNR and CDR2 is FQNEAQ (reference sequence). The CDR3 sequence: CASSFRYNEQFF. The CDR3 DNA reads TGTGCCAGCAGCTTTCGATACAATGAGCAGTTCTTC. The whole variable domain, remainder taken from reference TRBV7-9 and TRBJ2-1, is DTGVSQNPRHKITKRGQNVTFRCDPISEHNRLYWYRQTLGQGPEFLTYFQNEAQLEKSRLLSDRFSAERPKGSFSTLEIQRTEQGDSAMYLCASSFRYNEQFFGPGTRLTVL.

The chain joins TRBV7-9 to TRBJ1-3; unclear D gene. Germline CDR1 SEHNR, CDR2 FQNEAQ (reference sequence). Trimming removed 3 bases from V and 0 bases from J, with 12 bases in between. There are 16 residues in the CDR3. The CDR3 coding sequence is TGTGCCAGCAGCTTGGGCCCCGGGTCCTCTGGAAACACCATATATTTT. Translated: CASSLGPGSSGNTIYF. The full variable domain, its missing parts supplied by reference TRBV7-9 and TRBJ1-3, is DTGVSQNPRHKITKRGQNVTFRCDPISEHNRLYWYRQTLGQGPEFLTYFQNEAQLEKSRLLSDRFSAERPKGSFSTLEIQRTEQGDSAMYLCASSLGPGSSGNTIYFGEGSWLTVV.

The rearrangement uses TRBV9 and TRBJ2-1, with a tentative D call TRBD2 (5 bases). CDR3 length equals 15 residues. Germline V CDR1 and CDR2: SGDLS, YYNGEE. V lost 0 bases to trimming and J lost 5 bases, with 12 bases between them. The CDR3 coding sequence is TGTGCCAGCAGCGTAGGGACTCAAAATAACAATGAGCAGTTCTTC. Protein: CASSVGTQNNNEQFF.

The J gene is TRBJ1-4, the V gene TRBV7-2; a weak D match, TRBD1 (5 bases). The CDR3 contains 17 residues. Between the trimmed V and J ends, which lost 1 base and 7 bases, there was a span of 19 bases. Germline lookup yields CDR1 SGHTA and CDR2 FQGNSA. Here the CDR3 reads CASSLDGGYRSFEKLFF. CDR3 nucleotides: TGTGCCAGCAGCTTAGACGGAGGTTACAGGTCTTTTGAAAAACTGTTTTTT.

The V gene is TRBV9, the J gene TRBJ2-7, with 10 bases lining up with TRBD2. The CDR3 runs to 15 residues. J gave up 4 bases and V 0 bases, and 4 bases lay outside the gene matches. Per the germline V gene, CDR1 is SGDLS and CDR2 is YYNGEE. CDR3 nucleotides: TGTGCCAGCAGCGTAGGAGCGGGAGGGGGATACGAGCAGTACTTC. This encodes CASSVGAGGGYEQYF.

The chain has TRBV29-1 and TRBJ2-3; no clear D. The V and J ends lost 0 bases and 2 bases respectively, with 9 bases between them. CDR3 length: 14 residues. The germline V gene encodes CDR1 SQVTM and CDR2 ANQGSEA. CDR3 residues: CSVEEGQSTDTQYF. Written as DNA, the CDR3 is TGCAGCGTTGAAGAAGGGCAGTCCACAGATACGCAGTATTTT.

The V gene is TRBV19, the J gene TRBJ2-7; TRBD2 agrees at 9 bases. CDR3 size: 14 residues. The ends lost 4 bases at V and 4 bases at J; junction bases unmatched: 5. Germline loops: CDR1 LNHDA, CDR2 SQIVND (reference sequence). Here the CDR3 DNA reads TGTGCCAGTAGTACCCGACTAGCGGATTACGAGCAGTACTTC. The encoded protein is CASSTRLADYEQYF. The full variable domain, its missing parts supplied by reference TRBV19 and TRBJ2-7, is DGGITQSPKYLFRKEGQNVTLSCEQNLNHDAMYWYRQDPGQGLRLIYYSQIVNDFQKGDIAEGYSVSREKKESFPLTVTSAQKNPTAFYLCASSTRLADYEQYFGPGTRLTVT.

The genes are TRBV27 and TRBJ1-6; a weak D match, TRBD1 (6 bases). The CDR3 loop spans 14 amino acids. Per germline, CDR1 MNHEY and CDR2 SMNVEV (reference sequence). Deletions cut 7 bases from V and 5 bases from J, with 12 bases between. The CDR3 DNA is TGTGCCAGCAAAATGACAGGTCATAATTCACCCCTCCACTTT. This encodes CASKMTGHNSPLHF.